The 14 T cell receptor beta chains below all came from one sample that was sequenced in a study of preoperative IRX-2 immunotherapy in early breast cancer. The treatment denotes: preoperative locoregional IRX-2 cytokine immunotherapy. Assay used: immunoSEQ multiplex PCR; TCRdb lists only in-frame clones, some missing. The table records approximately 98,000 clones, roughly 89% of them present only once. Here the sequenced sample was tumor tissue, taken after IRX-2 immunotherapy. Receptor source: a human donor with breast cancer.

This chain joins TRBV15 and TRBJ1-2; 9 nucleotides match TRBD1. This CDR3 spans 15 amino acids. Germline V gene sequence: CDR1 LNHNV, CDR2 YYDKDF (reference sequence). J gave up 9 bases and V 5 bases, and 13 bases lay outside the gene matches. The CDR3 here is CATSGPGTGRSSYTF. In nucleotides, the CDR3 is TGTGCCACCAGCGGTCCGGGGACAGGGAGATCGAGCTACACCTTC. The full variable domain, its missing parts supplied by reference TRBV15 and TRBJ1-2, is DAMVIQNPRYQVTQFGKPVTLSCSQTLNHNVMYWYQQKSSQAPKLLFHYYDKDFNNEADTPDNFQSRRPNTSFCFLDIRSPGLGDTAMYLCATSGPGTGRSSYTFGSGTRLTVV.

The chain uses TRBV15 and TRBJ2-6; the D is unclear. Germline lookup yields CDR1 LNHNV and CDR2 YYDKDF (reference sequence). This CDR3 has 18 amino acids. The V gene lost 0 bases and the J gene lost 0 bases, with 12 bases spanning the gap. The CDR3 bases are TGTGCCACCAGCAGAGATCTGGGGATCGGCTCTGGGGCCAACGTCCTGACTTTC. Translated: CATSRDLGIGSGANVLTF.

This sequence joins TRBV6-8 and TRBJ1-4; 8 bases match TRBD1. Germline-derived CDR1 and CDR2 are MNHGY and SAAAGT. V lost 0 bases and J lost 5; bases outside the gene matches: 2. This CDR3 spans 15 amino acids. The CDR3 sequence is CASSYSDRENEKLFF. CDR3 coding DNA: TGTGCCAGCAGTTACTCGGACAGGGAGAATGAAAAACTGTTTTTT.

This sequence joins TRBV7-6 and TRBJ2-1; D assignment may be TRBD1 or TRBD2 (6 bases each). The CDR3 is 14 residues long. From germline, CDR1 is SGHVS and CDR2 FNYEAQ. Between the trimmed V and J ends, which lost 5 bases and 6 bases, there was a span of 14 bases. The CDR3 sequence: CASSPFEGGNEQFF. As DNA, the CDR3 is TGTGCCAGCAGCCCTTTCGAGGGGGGCAATGAGCAGTTCTTC.

J is TRBJ2-7 and V is TRBV6-7, with 7 bases identical to TRBD1. TRBV6-7 falls under the ORF class, with uncertain function. The CDR3 totals 16 residues. The J segment lost 7 bases and the V segment lost 2 bases, leaving 14 bases of the junction unmatched. CDR3 loop: CASSYKGTEGNAEQYF. The DNA of the CDR3 is TGTGCCAGCAGTTACAAGGGGACAGAGGGCAATGCGGAGCAGTACTTC.

This sequence joins TRBV5-1 and TRBJ1-1; the match to TRBD1 covers 7 bases. Germline-derived CDR1 and CDR2 are SGHRS and YFSETQ. This CDR3 contains 14 residues. The V segment lost 4 bases and the J segment 1 base; nucleotides outside the gene matches: 4. In nucleotides, the CDR3 is TGCGCCAGCAGCGGGGACAGACAGAACACTGAAGCTTTCTTT. Its protein is CASSGDRQNTEAFF.

The genes are TRBV7-1 and TRBJ2-7; TRBD2 might be the D (5 bases). TRBV7-1 is sorted into the ORF group, with uncertain function. V lost 4 bases and J 2 bases, leaving 15 bases between the germline ends. This CDR3 region has 15 residues. The CDR3 loop is CASSLVGSGTYEQYF. Here the CDR3 DNA reads TGTGCCAGCAGCTTGGTAGGGTCGGGAACCTACGAGCAGTACTTC.

The chain recombines TRBV28 with TRBJ2-7, with 8 bases identical to TRBD1. CDR1 and CDR2 from the germline V gene are MDHEN and SYDVKM. This CDR3 is 13 amino acids long. V trimming: 10 bases; J trimming: 2 bases; junction bases outside the gene matches: 7. CDR3 loop: CATSTGATYEQYF. The CDR3 DNA is TGTGCCACCTCGACAGGGGCAACCTACGAGCAGTACTTC. Variable domain in full (rest from reference TRBV28 and TRBJ2-7): DVKVTQSSRYLVKRTGEKVFLECVQDMDHENMFWYRQDPGLGLRLIYFSYDVKMKEKGDIPEGYSVSREKKERFSLILESASTNQTSMYLCATSTGATYEQYFGPGTRLTVT.

The chain uses TRBV5-1 and TRBJ1-2; D unresolved. The CDR3 extends over 14 amino acids. V was pared by 6 bases and J by 6 bases, with 18 bases between. Per germline, CDR1 SGHRS and CDR2 YFSETQ. CDR3 coding DNA: TGCGCCAGCACCCCGAGCCCTGGTAAGGATGGCTACACCTTC. Encoded protein: CASTPSPGKDGYTF.

V and J are TRBV29-1 and TRBJ2-1, with a weak D call TRBD2 (5 bases). V was shortened by 6 bases and J by 3 bases, with 12 bases between the two germline ends. CDR3 length: 13 residues. Germline V gene lookup returns CDR1 SQVTM and CDR2 ANQGSEA. CDR3 protein: CSVRVQNYNEQFF. The CDR3 DNA follows: TGCAGCGTGAGGGTCCAAAACTACAATGAGCAGTTCTTC.

This chain joins TRBV2 and TRBJ1-5; 8 positions agree with TRBD1. Per germline, CDR1 SNHLY and CDR2 FYNNEI. J gave up 4 bases and V 2 bases, and 1 base lay outside the gene matches. CDR3 length: 14 amino acids. CDR3 DNA: TGTGCCAGCAGTGAAAACAGGGGGAATCAGCCCCAGCATTTT. This sequence encodes CASSENRGNQPQHF. Using reference TRBV2 and TRBJ1-5 for the parts outside the CDR3, the full variable domain is EPEVTQTPSHQVTQMGQEVILRCVPISNHLYFYWYRQILGQKVEFLVSFYNNEISEKSEIFDDQFSVERPDGSNFTLKIRSTKLEDSAMYFCASSENRGNQPQHFGDGTRLSIL.

The genes are TRBV29-1 and TRBJ1-2, with 12 bases lining up with TRBD1. The CDR3 spans 14 residues. Germline lookup yields CDR1 SQVTM and CDR2 ANQGSEA. V lost 1 base and J lost 7; bases outside the gene matches: 4. The CDR3 DNA reads as TGCAGCGTTGAAGGGGGACAGGGGGCTTCTGGCTACACCTTC. It translates to CSVEGGQGASGYTF.

The chain recombines TRBV6-8 with TRBJ1-2; the D is unclear. The V gene's germline CDR1 is MNHGY and CDR2 SAAAGT. The CDR3 consists of 13 residues. The V and J ends lost 4 bases and 0 bases respectively, with 6 bases between them. CDR3 bases: TGTGCCAGCAGTTCGGTTTCTAACTATGGCTACACCTTC. This translates into CASSSVSNYGYTF.

This clone was seen only a few times. The gene calls are TRBV18 and TRBJ1-5, with 12 bases matching TRBD1. The CDR3 extends over 15 amino acids. V gave up 2 bases and J gave up 6 bases; unmatched junction bases: 2. CDR1 and CDR2 from the germline V gene are KGHSH and LQKENI. The CDR3 here is CASSPGTGGTQPQHF. The CDR3, as DNA: TGTGCCAGCTCACCAGGGACAGGGGGCACTCAGCCCCAGCATTTT.